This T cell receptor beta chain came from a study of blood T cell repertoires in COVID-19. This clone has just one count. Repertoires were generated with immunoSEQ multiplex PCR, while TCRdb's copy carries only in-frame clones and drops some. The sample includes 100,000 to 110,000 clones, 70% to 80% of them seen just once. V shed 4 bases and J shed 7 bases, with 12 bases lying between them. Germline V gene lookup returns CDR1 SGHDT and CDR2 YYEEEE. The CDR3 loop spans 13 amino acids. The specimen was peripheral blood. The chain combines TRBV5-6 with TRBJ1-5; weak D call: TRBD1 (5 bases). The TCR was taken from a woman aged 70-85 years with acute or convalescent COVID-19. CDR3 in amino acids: CASSAQPGQPQHF. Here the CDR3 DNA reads TGTGCCAGCAGCGCTCAACCAGGGCAGCCCCAGCATTTT. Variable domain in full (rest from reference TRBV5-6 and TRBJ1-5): DAGVTQSPTHLIKTRGQQVTLRCSPKSGHDTVSWYQQALGQGPQFIFQYYEEEERQRGNFPDRFSGHQFPNYSSELNVNALLLGDSALYLCASSAQPGQPQHFGDGTRLSIL.